This section outlines one TCR beta chain sequence together with its context. Its antigen is as yet unknown. This sample stems from a study of cytomegalovirus exposure and HLA in healthy donors. With 60 Vbeta and 13 Jbeta primers, the PCR was carried out. TCRdb's copy holds only in-frame clones and misses some; the assay was immunoSEQ multiplex PCR. The sample yields over 150,000 clones, around 75% seen once. Whole-study findings and limits: Researchers reported in a later analysis that common viral pathogens appeared linked to several top clusters. Being productive about 90% or about 30% of the time was typical of most TCR beta V segments in an earlier analysis.

The CDR3 runs to 14 residues. Germline V gives CDR1 GTSNPN, CDR2 SVGIG (reference sequence). V lost 5 bases to trimming and J lost 0 bases, with 13 bases between them. The rearrangement joins TRBV30 to TRBJ1-1, with D tentatively TRBD1 (5 bases). The clonotype was recovered from a male donor in good health and CMV-seronegative. Input material: PBMCs. In DNA, the CDR3 is TGTGCCTGGGGTGGGGGGGTGATGAACACTGAAGCTTTCTTT. It is translated as CAWGGGVMNTEAFF.